The present entry profiles one T cell receptor (beta chain) with its context. This entry is derived from a study of blood T cells in healthy people across ages. The authors ran a second PCR of 7 to 11 cycles using a sample-barcoded 5' primer and a J-beta primer mix. TCRdb re-analysed the 5' RACE reads in MiXCR, keeping a single row per CDR3 protein. This table holds 800,000 or so distinct CDR3 sequences, around 25% found once. Separately, the same data were catalogued under a study of T cells of mothers and their children.

The receptor was isolated from a boy aged 10-17 years in good health. Input material: blood.

CDR3 nucleotide sequence: TGCAGCGTTGGAAGCAATCAGCCCCAGCATTTT. Amino acids: CSVGSNQPQHF. This chain connects TRBV29-1 to TRBJ1-5; D remains ambiguous. The germline V gene has CDR1 SQVTM and CDR2 ANQGSEA. V lost 4 bases and J lost 1, with 2 bases in between. The CDR3 is 11 residues long.